Listed below are T cell receptor beta chains from one sample, sequenced in a study of PD-1 blockade in classical Hodgkin lymphoma. Using immunoSEQ multiplex PCR, the repertoire was profiled, and TCRdb retains in-frame clones only, with some absent. The table has some 28,000 clones, around 79% seen once; the top ten hold approximately 18%. The sequencing used peripheral blood mononuclear cells (PBMCs), collected before the fourth cycle of nivolumab. These receptors were obtained from a human donor with classical Hodgkin lymphoma. Each CDR3 is given with its conserved first and last residue. The D gene is left open where the match is weak. The size of a clone is reported for some rows only, either as once, few or many, or as a class for expanded clones.

size	J	V	D	CDR3	DNA
-	TRBJ2-7	TRBV5-4	-	CASSFYGLSSYEQYF	TGTGCCAGCAGCTTTTATGGACTGAGCTCCTACGAGCAGTACTTC
-	TRBJ2-7	TRBV2	TRBD1	CASSDPGGVYEQYF	TGTGCCAGCAGTGATCCAGGGGGCGTTTACGAGCAGTACTTC
-	TRBJ2-7	TRBV19	-	CASSTSSYEQYF	TGTGCCAGTAGTACAAGCTCCTACGAGCAGTACTTC
-	TRBJ2-3	TRBV7-9	TRBD2	CASSNRLAGGRGTDTQYF	TGTGCCAGCAGCAACCGACTAGCGGGGGGCCGGGGCACAGATACGCAGTATTTT
-	TRBJ2-1	TRBV5-1	TRBD2	CASSPSGGSYNEQFF	TGCGCCAGCAGCCCTAGCGGGGGATCTTACAATGAGCAGTTCTTC
-	TRBJ2-2	TRBV5-3	-	CARDRSTGELFF	TGTGCCAGAGATCGGAGCACCGGGGAGCTGTTTTTT
-	TRBJ2-7	TRBV6-6	-	CASRTVHEQYF	TGTGCCAGCAGGACCGTCCACGAGCAGTACTTC
-	TRBJ2-7	TRBV6-1	TRBD1	CASSEEATGGGEQYF	TGTGCCAGCAGTGAAGAGGCTACAGGGGGTGGGGAGCAGTACTTC
-	TRBJ1-3	TRBV28	-	CASTLSLSAGKGFLSGNTIYF	TGTGCCAGCACCTTATCCCTCTCCGCGGGGAAGGGATTTCTCTCTGGAAACACCATATATTTT
medium-sized	TRBJ1-1	TRBV9	-	CASSVASMGKRDTEAFF	TGTGCCAGCAGCGTAGCTTCGATGGGGAAGAGGGACACTGAAGCTTTCTTT
once	TRBJ2-2	TRBV2	-	CASSQIDTYTGELFF	TGTGCCAGCAGTCAGATTGACACCTACACCGGGGAGCTGTTTTTT
-	TRBJ2-4	TRBV5-3	-	CARSLPGTVAKNIQYF	TGTGCCAGAAGCCTCCCGGGAACGGTAGCCAAAAACATTCAGTACTTC
-	TRBJ1-3	TRBV5-1	TRBD1	CASSSTGGPGNTIYF	TGCGCCAGCAGCTCCACAGGGGGCCCTGGAAACACCATATATTTT
-	TRBJ2-7	TRBV11-2	TRBD1	CASSLLWTGILYEQYF	TGTGCCAGCAGCTTGCTCTGGACAGGGATCCTCTACGAGCAGTACTTC
-	TRBJ1-3	TRBV7-8	-	CASSFPAGNTIYF	TGTGCCAGCAGCTTCCCTGCTGGAAACACCATATATTTT
-	TRBJ2-2	TRBV11-3	-	CASSLGTGELFF	TGTGCCAGCAGCTTAGGCACCGGGGAGCTGTTTTTT
-	TRBJ2-1	TRBV5-1	TRBD2	CASSRRGGGSDEQFF	TGCGCCAGCAGTCGGCGGGGGGGCGGTTCGGATGAGCAGTTCTTC